This passage covers 16 T cell receptor beta chains from one sample sequenced in a study of vaccination and CD4 T cells after COVID-19. Treatment denoted: approximately nine-day PBMC culture with coronavirus spike peptide pools or control peptides (ViraFEST assay). An Oncomine TCR Beta short-read assay was used to sequence the DNA from cultured CD4+ T cells. MiXCR was run by TCRdb on the PCR reads, yielding one entry per CDR3 protein. Here the sample spans 11,000 to 15,000 distinct CDR3 sequences, approximately 33% being singletons. Antigen specificity for these receptors is unknown. The input for sequencing was CD4+ T cells from blood, cultured in vitro, taken after SARS-CoV-2 vaccination. The receptors were gathered from a human donor who had recovered from COVID-19.

V gene TRBV6-2 or TRBV6-3 combines with J gene TRBJ2-1, with D hard to call. V gave up 5 bases and J gave up 0 bases, with 11 bases separating them. This CDR3 region has 15 residues. Germline loops: CDR1 MNHEY, CDR2 SVGEGT. CDR3 sequence: CASSPHQSSYNEQFF. As DNA, the CDR3 is TGTGCCAGCAGTCCACACCAGAGCTCCTACAATGAGCAGTTCTTC.

The chain is built from TRBV7-2 and TRBJ2-3; the match to TRBD1 covers 7 bases. With 1 base clipped from V and 2 bases from J, the junction kept 12 bases outside the gene matches. Germline CDR1 SGHTA, CDR2 FQGNSA. The CDR3 length is 18 residues. CDR3 amino acids: CASSLVQARGRLTDTQYF. The CDR3 nucleotides are TGTGCCAGCAGCTTAGTTCAGGCGAGGGGGCGACTCACAGATACGCAGTATTTT.

The V and J genes are TRBV6-2 or TRBV6-3 and TRBJ1-6; D might be TRBD1 (6 bases). Germline V gene lookup returns CDR1 MNHEY and CDR2 SVGEGT. Trimming left V 6 bases short and J 7 bases short, with 16 bases between. The CDR3 is 15 residues long. This CDR3 reads CASSRGGIGNSPLHF. CDR3 coding DNA: TGTGCCAGCAGCCGAGGGGGGATTGGAAATTCACCCCTCCACTTT.

J is TRBJ1-1 and V is TRBV5-1, with TRBD1 matching 8 bases. After removal of 3 bases from V and 4 bases from J, the junction contained 5 bases not matched to a gene. The germline gives CDR1 SGHRS, CDR2 YFSETQ. CDR3 length: 14 amino acids. CDR3 DNA: TGCGCCAGCAGCTCACAGGGGGTGGCCACTGAAGCTTTCTTT. Amino acid sequence: CASSSQGVATEAFF.

The rearrangement links TRBV28 to TRBJ2-1; 9 positions agree with TRBD1. This CDR3 comprises 16 residues. The trim removed 5 bases at V and 0 bases at J, leaving 5 bases unmatched. Germline CDR1 MDHEN, CDR2 SYDVKM. The CDR3 loop is CASSHSGQGSYNEQFF. The CDR3 DNA follows: TGTGCCAGCAGTCACTCGGGACAGGGCTCCTACAATGAGCAGTTCTTC.

The CDR3 sequence: CASSSHQGSKNIQYF. The CDR3 nucleotides read TGTGCCAGCAGCTCACACCAGGGAAGTAAAAACATTCAGTACTTC. The V call is TRBV7-6, the J call TRBJ2-4; D might be TRBD1 (5 bases). The V end was cut by 4 bases, the J end by 4 bases, with 14 bases between. The CDR3 is 15 residues long. Germline V gene data show CDR1 as SGHVS and CDR2 as FNYEAQ.

This sequence joins TRBV27 and TRBJ2-7, with 12 bases matching TRBD2. Germline-derived CDR1 and CDR2 are MNHEY and SMNVEV (reference sequence). The trim removed 6 bases at V and 5 bases at J, leaving 8 bases unmatched. This CDR3 has 15 amino acids. CDR3 residues: CASRRTSGTPHEQYF. CDR3 DNA: TGTGCCAGCAGACGGACTAGCGGGACACCCCACGAGCAGTACTTC.

There are a few counts of this clonotype. The V gene is TRBV11-2, the J gene TRBJ1-1, with D perhaps matching TRBD1 (5 bases). This CDR3 comprises 15 residues. In germline, CDR1 is SGHAT, CDR2 FQNNGV. Between the trimmed V and J ends, which lost 7 bases and 2 bases, there was a span of 17 bases. The CDR3 region has the DNA TGTGCCAGCACCTATTTTCTGGGACCCAACACTGAAGCTTTCTTT. Amino acids: CASTYFLGPNTEAFF.

The rearrangement joins TRBV18 to TRBJ1-5, with 11 bases matching TRBD1. Per the germline V gene, CDR1 is KGHSH and CDR2 is LQKENI. This CDR3 is built from 15 residues. Trimming took 4 bases from V and 7 from J; bases not matched to a gene: 6. In nucleotides, the CDR3 is TGTGCCAGCTCACGGGGGACAGGGGGTTACCAGCCCCAGCATTTT. Translated, it gives CASSRGTGGYQPQHF.

This CDR3 reads CASSQVWGAGYTF. CDR3 sequence (DNA): TGTGCCAGCAGCCAAGTATGGGGGGCTGGCTACACCTTC. V is TRBV14 and J is TRBJ1-2, with D tentatively TRBD1 (6 bases). The V end lost 1 base, the J end lost 7 bases, and 10 bases lay between the germline ends. The CDR3 totals 13 residues. Per germline, CDR1 SGHDN and CDR2 FVKESK.

A few counts support this clonotype. The chain couples TRBV5-4 to TRBJ2-7; D is unresolved. V was cut by 4 bases and J by 3 bases, with 14 bases left in between. The CDR3 covers 14 residues. Germline V lookup: CDR1 SGHNT, CDR2 YYREEE (reference sequence). The CDR3 nucleotides are TGTGCCAGCAGCCCCCGACTGGGGAACTACGAGCAGTACTTC. Residues: CASSPRLGNYEQYF.

The V and J genes are TRBV20-1 and TRBJ2-7; D ambiguous. CDR3 length: 13 amino acids. Germline V gene data show CDR1 as DFQATT and CDR2 as SNEGSKA (reference sequence). The V and J ends lost 4 bases and 2 bases respectively, with 12 bases between them. The CDR3 protein is CSATLDGTYEQYF. DNA of the CDR3: TGCAGTGCTACCCTCGACGGAACCTACGAGCAGTACTTC.

This clonotype was detected a few times. V is TRBV19 and J is TRBJ2-4, with D perhaps TRBD2 (6 bases). Trimming removed 4 bases from V and 7 bases from J, with 14 bases in between. The length of the CDR3 is 14 residues. Germline CDR1 and CDR2: LNHDA and SQIVND (reference sequence). CDR3 sequence: CASSSRGLANIQYF. CDR3 in DNA: TGTGCCAGTAGTAGTAGGGGACTCGCGAACATTCAGTACTTC. Full variable domain (outside the CDR3, taken from reference TRBV19 and TRBJ2-4): DGGITQSPKYLFRKEGQNVTLSCEQNLNHDAMYWYRQDPGQGLRLIYYSQIVNDFQKGDIAEGYSVSREKKESFPLTVTSAQKNPTAFYLCASSSRGLANIQYFGAGTRLSVL.

This clonotype was picked up a small number of times. One junction end disagrees with the germline gene, perhaps due to a read error. The chain carries TRBV7-7 and TRBJ2-3; D possibly uses TRBD1 or TRBD2 (6 bases each). The germline CDR1 and CDR2 sequences are SSHAT and FNYEAQ (reference sequence). The CDR3 is 13 amino acids. The CDR3, as DNA: TGTGCTAGCAGCTTAGCGCCGGGGGCTACGCAGTATTTT. This sequence encodes CASSLAPGATQYF.

The chain couples TRBV25-1 to TRBJ2-7; D perhaps matches TRBD2 (5 bases). The CDR3 consists of 15 residues. Germline assignment: CDR1 MGHDK and CDR2 SYGVNS. The germline V and J ends were trimmed by 1 base and 1 base, with 11 bases remaining between them. As DNA, the CDR3 is TGTGCCAGCAGTGAATCCGGGGTAGGGTCCTACGAGCAGTACTTC. Protein product: CASSESGVGSYEQYF.

Only one count was recorded for this clonotype. This chain connects TRBV20-1 to TRBJ1-5; 7 nucleotides line up with TRBD1. The V gene's germline CDR1 is DFQATT and CDR2 SNEGSKA (reference sequence). The CDR3 covers 14 residues. Germline trimming cut 7 bases from V and 1 base from J; bases unmatched to any gene: 7. The CDR3 region is CSVRRQGSNQPQHF. The CDR3 DNA is TGCAGTGTCCGCAGACAGGGAAGCAATCAGCCCCAGCATTTT.